This entry lists 31 T cell receptor beta chains sequenced from one sample in a study of blood T cell repertoires in COVID-19. The table came from immunoSEQ multiplex PCR; TCRdb's copy has only in-frame clones and leaves some out. The sample has tens of thousands of clones, 80% to 90% seen once; the top ten hold 1.4%. Sequences were obtained from peripheral blood. These receptor sequences come from a man aged 55 to 70 with acute or convalescent COVID-19.

This rearrangement joins TRBV19 to TRBJ2-7, with 7 bases that match TRBD1. Per germline, CDR1 LNHDA and CDR2 SQIVND (reference sequence). The CDR3 spans 15 residues. J lost 6 bases, V lost 3 bases, and 11 bases had no gene match. The CDR3 DNA reads TGTGCCAGTAGTATTTCTACAGGGGCAGGCGGCGAGCAGTACTTC. Translation: CASSISTGAGGEQYF.

The chain employs TRBV19 and TRBJ1-4; 9 bases fit TRBD1. This CDR3 region has 14 residues. Germline V gene lookup returns CDR1 LNHDA and CDR2 SQIVND (reference sequence). After removal of 4 bases from V and 8 bases from J, the junction contained 5 bases not matched to a gene. The DNA for the CDR3 is TGTGCCAGTAGTACGGACAGGGGAGGCGAAAAACTGTTTTTT. This codes for CASSTDRGGEKLFF.

The V gene is TRBV6-1, the J gene TRBJ2-7, with D hard to call. The germline V gene has CDR1 MNHNS and CDR2 SASEGT. The length of the CDR3 is 14 residues. Trimming removed 2 bases from V and 0 bases from J, with 8 bases in between. The CDR3 DNA follows: TGTGCCAGCAGTGAACAGGCAAGCTCCTACGAGCAGTACTTC. Its protein product is CASSEQASSYEQYF.

The table lists this clone with a count of one. This chain joins TRBV28 and TRBJ2-3, with TRBD2 identical over 9 bases. Germline assignment: CDR1 MDHEN and CDR2 SYDVKM. Germline trimming cut 2 bases from V and 0 bases from J; bases unmatched to any gene: 3. The CDR3 has 16 amino acids. Written as DNA, the CDR3 is TGTGCCAGCAGTTTACTAGCGGGAACTAGCACAGATACGCAGTATTTT. Amino acids: CASSLLAGTSTDTQYF.

The chain is built from TRBV19 and TRBJ2-7, with TRBD1 identical over 10 bases. In germline, CDR1 is LNHDA, CDR2 SQIVND (reference sequence). This CDR3 comprises 16 residues. Trimming took 2 bases from V and 0 from J; bases not matched to a gene: 4. The CDR3 DNA sequence: TGTGCCAGTAGTATAAGGGGGACAGGGGACTCCTACGAGCAGTACTTC. It is translated as CASSIRGTGDSYEQYF.

This chain links TRBV27 with TRBJ2-1; 10 bases line up with TRBD2. This CDR3 is built from 16 residues. V lost 1 base to trimming and J lost 5 bases; unmatched junction nucleotides: 5. Germline loops: CDR1 MNHEY, CDR2 SMNVEV (reference sequence). The CDR3 protein is CASSLLGLADHNEQFF. The CDR3 nucleotides read TGTGCCAGCAGTTTATTAGGACTAGCGGATCACAATGAGCAGTTCTTC.

The chain has TRBV5-6 and TRBJ1-5, with no clear D. Per germline, CDR1 SGHDT and CDR2 YYEEEE. This CDR3 has 12 amino acids. Trimming took off 0 bases at V and 7 bases at J, with 5 bases between the two ends. The CDR3 DNA reads TGTGCCAGCAGCTTGGCCGCGCAGCCCCAGCATTTT. Amino acids: CASSLAAQPQHF. The full variable domain, rest sourced from reference TRBV5-6 and TRBJ1-5, is DAGVTQSPTHLIKTRGQQVTLRCSPKSGHDTVSWYQQALGQGPQFIFQYYEEEERQRGNFPDRFSGHQFPNYSSELNVNALLLGDSALYLCASSLAAQPQHFGDGTRLSIL.

The V call is TRBV19, the J call TRBJ1-4; TRBD1 might be the D (6 bases). The germline CDR1 and CDR2 sequences are LNHDA and SQIVND (reference sequence). Trimming stripped 3 bases from V and 5 bases from J, with 19 bases between. The CDR3 runs 17 residues. DNA for the CDR3: TGTGCCAGTAGTATTGGCGGCAGGGGATTGGCAAATGAAAAACTGTTTTTT. Protein: CASSIGGRGLANEKLFF.

The V gene is TRBV27, the J gene TRBJ2-7, with 8 bases lining up with TRBD2. Per the germline V gene, CDR1 is MNHEY and CDR2 is SMNVEV (reference sequence). CDR3 size: 13 residues. V lost 9 bases, J lost 2 bases, and 6 bases stayed unmatched. CDR3 nucleotides: TGTGCCAGTCGGGGACTAGGGACCTACGAGCAGTACTTC. Translated, it gives CASRGLGTYEQYF.

This chain uses TRBV12-3 or TRBV12-4 with TRBJ1-6; D is ambiguous. This CDR3 contains 13 residues. Trimming took 7 bases from V and 13 from J, leaving 17 bases between them. CDR3 nucleotide sequence: TGTGCCAGCAACACAGTCCGGGGAAGCCCCCTCCACTTT. Translated: CASNTVRGSPLHF.

The CDR3 DNA is TGTGCCAGCAGCCAAGATGAGGGGGAATCGTACGAGCAGTACTTC. The encoded protein is CASSQDEGESYEQYF. The chain is built from TRBV3-1 (or the pseudogene TRBV3-2) and TRBJ2-7; D is perhaps TRBD1 (6 bases). The length of the CDR3 is 15 residues. V was cut by 0 bases and J by 4 bases, with 13 bases left in between. CDR1 is LGHDT, CDR2 YNNKEL, per germline (reference sequence).

As to this clone: A junction end diverges from the germline sequence, so it may reflect a read error. The CDR3 DNA follows: TGCAGTGCTAGTGGAGAGAACACAGCTACGCAGTATTTT. This codes for CSASGENTATQYF. This rearrangement joins TRBV20-1 to TRBJ2-3; D remains unclear. Germline CDR1 is DFQATT and CDR2 is SNEGSKA (reference sequence). The CDR3 totals 13 residues.

The chain carries TRBV3-1 (or the pseudogene TRBV3-2) and TRBJ1-3; TRBD1 matches at 9 bases. The CDR3 runs 15 residues. CDR1 and CDR2 from the germline V gene are LGHDT and YNNKEL (reference sequence). With V trimmed by 1 base and J by 4 bases, 2 bases remained unmatched. The CDR3 loop reads CASSQGTGVGNTIYF. CDR3 sequence (DNA): TGTGCCAGCAGCCAAGGGACAGGGGTAGGAAACACCATATATTTT.

The chain combines TRBV6-2 or TRBV6-3 with TRBJ2-3, with 13 bases aligning to TRBD2. The trim removed 5 bases at V and 8 bases at J, leaving 7 bases unmatched. This CDR3 contains 15 residues. Germline V gene sequence: CDR1 MNHEY, CDR2 SVGEGT. CDR3 nucleotide sequence: TGTGCCAGCAGTCTACTAGCGGGAGGGCCAGGTACGCAGTATTTT. This translates into CASSLLAGGPGTQYF.

This clone was observed a handful of times. The chain uses TRBV7-9 and TRBJ1-1; D is unresolved. Trimming took 5 bases from V and 3 from J, leaving 4 bases between them. Germline V CDR1 and CDR2: SEHNR, FQNEAQ (reference sequence). This CDR3 comprises 11 residues. The CDR3 bases are TGTGCCAGCAGCCCGGACACTGAAGCTTTCTTT. As protein: CASSPDTEAFF.

This clone was counted once. The chain carries TRBV28 and TRBJ1-5; D gene unclear. CDR1 is MDHEN, CDR2 SYDVKM, per germline. The CDR3 extends over 14 amino acids. Trimming shortened V by 5 bases and J by 0 bases, and 8 bases separated the two germline ends. The CDR3 loop is CASSPVYSNQPQHF. In DNA, the CDR3 is TGTGCCAGCAGTCCGGTTTATAGCAATCAGCCCCAGCATTTT.

The chain joins TRBV6-5 to TRBJ2-1; D call uncertain. V shed 5 bases and J shed 0 bases, with 11 bases lying between them. The CDR3 is 15 amino acids. CDR1 is MNHEY and CDR2 is SVGAGI in the germline V gene. The CDR3 protein is CASSRAPSSYNEQFF. The DNA of the CDR3 is TGTGCCAGCAGTCGAGCCCCTAGCTCCTACAATGAGCAGTTCTTC.

This clone has just one count. CDR3 DNA sequence: TGTGCCAGCAGCCGTACAGGGGGTGGCTACACCTTC. Translating gives CASSRTGGGYTF. This sequence joins TRBV11-2 and TRBJ1-2; TRBD1 matches at 8 bases. The CDR3 spans 12 residues. The V gene end was trimmed by 5 bases and the J gene end by 7 bases; junction bases not matched to a gene: 3. The germline gives CDR1 SGHAT, CDR2 FQNNGV.

This chain uses TRBV4-3 with TRBJ2-2; 8 bases are a match to TRBD1. V was clipped by 4 bases and J by 5 bases; unmatched bases: 6. The germline CDR1 and CDR2 sequences are LGHNA and YSLEER. CDR3 size: 15 residues. The CDR3 nucleotides read TGCGCCAGCAGCCCACGACAGGGGAGTACCGGGGAGCTGTTTTTT. It codes for CASSPRQGSTGELFF.

This chain connects TRBV25-1 to TRBJ2-7; TRBD2 aligns across 10 bases. From germline, CDR1 is MGHDK and CDR2 SYGVNS. V was clipped by 5 bases and J by 6 bases; unmatched bases: 10. The CDR3 runs to 15 residues. In DNA form, the CDR3 reads TGTGCCAGCAGTCCCCTAGCTGGGACTAGCGCCGAGCAGTACTTC. Amino acids: CASSPLAGTSAEQYF.

The J gene is TRBJ1-1, the V gene TRBV7-9; D is perhaps TRBD1 (6 bases). Germline-derived CDR1 and CDR2 are SEHNR and FQNEAQ (reference sequence). The CDR3 totals 12 residues. V was cut by 5 bases and J by 9 bases, with 13 bases left in between. The DNA of the CDR3 is TGTGCCAGCAGCCTCGAGGGGGACCAAGCTTTCTTT. It is translated as CASSLEGDQAFF.

The chain combines TRBV6-4 with TRBJ2-3, with 8 positions matching TRBD2. Germline CDR1 MRHNA, CDR2 SNTAGT. This CDR3 has 16 residues. V gave up 6 bases and J gave up 4 bases; unmatched junction bases: 12. CDR3 sequence reads: CASRDPKRESADTQYF. The CDR3, as DNA: TGTGCCAGCAGGGACCCTAAGCGGGAGAGTGCAGATACGCAGTATTTT.

The chain recombines TRBV5-8 with TRBJ2-1; D may be TRBD2 (6 bases). Trimming removed 0 bases at V and 8 bases at J, with 18 bases between. The CDR3 consists of 16 residues. Germline loops: CDR1 SGHTS, CDR2 YDEGEE. In nucleotides, the CDR3 is TGTGCCAGCAGCTTGGTTCTCAGCGGGTGGGCCGATGAGCAGTTCTTC. Translating gives CASSLVLSGWADEQFF.

This chain uses TRBV7-2 with TRBJ1-2, with 9 bases aligning to TRBD1. V gave up 4 bases and J gave up 4 bases; unmatched junction bases: 4. The germline CDR1 and CDR2 sequences are SGHTA and FQGNSA. CDR3 length: 14 amino acids. CDR3 in DNA: TGTGCCAGCAGCTCAACAGGGGGCCCCTATGGCTACACCTTC. This encodes CASSSTGGPYGYTF. Filled out from reference TRBV7-2 and TRBJ1-2, the complete variable domain reads GAGVSQSPSNKVTEKGKDVELRCDPISGHTALYWYRQSLGQGLEFLIYFQGNSAPDKSGLPSDRFSAERTGGSVSTLTIQRTQQEDSAVYLCASSSTGGPYGYTFGSGTRLTVV.

V is TRBV6-5 and J is TRBJ1-6; 9 nucleotides match TRBD1. The germline V gene encodes CDR1 MNHEY and CDR2 SVGAGI. The V and J ends lost 6 bases and 5 bases, in that order; junction bases with no gene match: 5. The CDR3 totals 15 residues. The DNA of the CDR3 is TGTGCCAGCAGCATGGACAGGGGAAATAATTCACCCCTCCACTTT. It translates to CASSMDRGNNSPLHF.

The gene calls are TRBV4-3 and TRBJ1-1; D is ambiguous. Trimming cost V 0 bases and J 1 base, with 6 bases left between them. The CDR3 is 14 residues long. Germline-derived CDR1 and CDR2 are LGHNA and YSLEER. CDR3 sequence reads: CASSQDFRNTEAFF. CDR3 sequence (DNA): TGCGCCAGCAGCCAAGATTTTAGGAACACTGAAGCTTTCTTT.

The chain couples TRBV7-2 to TRBJ1-2; 10 nucleotides align to TRBD1. Germline V CDR1 and CDR2: SGHTA, FQGNSA. The V and J ends lost 6 bases and 4 bases, in that order; junction bases with no gene match: 8. The length of the CDR3 is 15 residues. The CDR3 loop reads CASRAQGTGAYGYTF. In nucleotides, the CDR3 is TGTGCCAGCAGGGCCCAGGGGACAGGGGCCTATGGCTACACCTTC.

V is TRBV4-3 and J is TRBJ1-4; D unclear. The CDR3 consists of 17 residues. Germline assignment: CDR1 LGHNA and CDR2 YSLEER. The V end was cut by 0 bases, the J end by 0 bases, with 11 bases between. CDR3 in DNA: TGCGCCAGCAGCCAAGATATGAGTTCCCCAACTAATGAAAAACTGTTTTTT. Protein: CASSQDMSSPTNEKLFF.

The gene calls are TRBV6-1 and TRBJ1-1; 8 bases line up with TRBD1. CDR1 is MNHNS, CDR2 SASEGT, per germline. V lost 3 bases to trimming and J lost 4 bases; unmatched junction nucleotides: 4. The CDR3 has 14 residues. This chain's CDR3 is CASSDQGALTEAFF. The CDR3, as DNA: TGTGCCAGCAGTGACCAGGGGGCCCTCACTGAAGCTTTCTTT.

The rearrangement uses TRBV23-1 and TRBJ1-5; a possible D gene is TRBD1 (5 bases). TRBV23-1 is an open reading frame, and its role is uncertain. V lost 7 bases and J 6 bases, leaving 19 bases between the germline ends. This CDR3 has 15 residues. The CDR3 region has the DNA TGCGCCAGCACCCCGACAGTAAAAAGGTCTCAGCCCCAGCATTTT. Its protein is CASTPTVKRSQPQHF.

This chain joins TRBV5-4 and TRBJ2-2; tentative D call: TRBD1 (6 bases). The CDR3 loop spans 14 amino acids. V gave up 4 bases and J gave up 6 bases, with 13 bases separating them. Germline assignment: CDR1 SGHNT and CDR2 YYREEE (reference sequence). The CDR3 DNA follows: TGTGCCAGCAGCCTCGCAGGGGACCCCGGGGAGCTGTTTTTT. As protein: CASSLAGDPGELFF.